This record looks at one T cell receptor (beta chain) sequence and its context. Its antigen remains unidentified. Amplification used 60 Vbeta primers and 13 Jbeta primers. The method was immunoSEQ multiplex PCR; TCRdb's version includes in-frame clones alone and lacks a portion of them. The sample shows 150,000 to 200,000 clones, 65% to 75% of them seen only once. The CDR3 loop spans 15 amino acids. CDR1 is SNHLY, CDR2 FYNNEI, per germline. V was clipped by 8 bases and J by 3 bases; unmatched bases: 2. The sample comes from a study of cytomegalovirus exposure and HLA in healthy donors. The study, taken as a whole, reports: TRBV6-2, TRBV6-3 and some other V segments were unresolvable in 87-base-pair reads. Reported performance of the classifier showed diagnosis of cytomegalovirus status with high specificity and sensitivity.

Sequencing used PBMCs. This TCR derives from a human donor in good health. V usage is TRBV2 and J usage is TRBJ2-3; 16 nucleotides line up with TRBD2. The CDR3 coding sequence is TGTGCCAGCGGGACTAGCGGGGGGGAAACAGATACGCAGTATTTT. Amino acid sequence: CASGTSGGETDTQYF.